What follows are 32 T cell receptor beta chains derived from one specimen sequenced in a study of T cells after posttransplantation cyclophosphamide (dated by TCRdb to about 2016). The library was built by means of the immunoSEQ multiplex PCR assay. TCRdb retrieved this table from immuneACCESS and kept in-frame rearrangements only. Not all clones are present; in checked studies, unresolved V genes account for under half, and no reason is known for the remainder. This sample is represented by tens of thousands of clones; 92% of them were singletons. The ten largest clones represent around 3% of the sample. Sequences were obtained from PBMCs. Receptor source: a woman aged 45-59 years in good health and a related stem cell transplant donor.

The chain combines TRBV5-1 with TRBJ2-6, with no clear D. The germline gives CDR1 SGHRS, CDR2 YFSETQ. This CDR3 region has 16 residues. V lost 6 bases to trimming and J lost 0 bases, with 13 bases between them. CDR3 amino acids: CASNPTTGSGANVLTF. The DNA for the CDR3 is TGCGCCAGCAACCCTACCACGGGCTCTGGGGCCAACGTCCTGACTTTC.

V usage is TRBV10-2 and J usage is TRBJ1-4; possible D gene TRBD1, 5 bases. Per germline, CDR1 WSHSY and CDR2 SAAADI. CDR3 size: 15 residues. V gave up 5 bases and J gave up 8 bases, with 18 bases separating them. This CDR3 is CASSLGRGGGEKLFF. In nucleotides, the CDR3 is TGCGCCAGCAGTCTCGGGAGGGGAGGAGGGGAAAAACTGTTTTTT.

This clone was detected a few times. CDR3 DNA: TGTGCCAGCAGCGTAGCCCTAAATGAGCAGTTCTTC. Translation: CASSVALNEQFF. V is TRBV9 and J is TRBJ2-1; D is ambiguous. Germline CDR1 SGDLS, CDR2 YYNGEE. CDR3 length equals 12 residues. Trimming cost V 0 bases and J 7 bases, with 5 bases left between them.

The chain is built from TRBV10-3 and TRBJ1-1; 8 bases align to TRBD1. This CDR3 comprises 14 residues. V gave up 7 bases and J gave up 4 bases; unmatched junction bases: 8. The V gene's germline CDR1 is ENHRY and CDR2 SYGVKD. DNA for the CDR3: TGTGCCATCACTCCCGGGCAGGGGGCCACTGAAGCTTTCTTT. Protein sequence: CAITPGQGATEAFF.

The rearrangement joins TRBV15 to TRBJ2-1, with D tentatively TRBD2 (7 bases). CDR3 length: 16 residues. V was shortened by 0 bases and J by 9 bases, with 18 bases between the two germline ends. CDR1 is LNHNV, CDR2 YYDKDF, per germline (reference sequence). This CDR3 is CATSRDRGGGGSEQFF. DNA of the CDR3: TGTGCCACCAGCAGAGATCGGGGCGGGGGCGGGTCTGAGCAGTTCTTC.

The rearrangement joins TRBV28 to TRBJ2-7, with 10 bases lining up with TRBD2. Unmatched junction bases numbered 8, after V lost 5 bases and J lost 1 base. The germline V gene encodes CDR1 MDHEN and CDR2 SYDVKM. The CDR3 has 16 amino acids. The CDR3 nucleotides read TGTGCCAGCAGTCCTCCGACTAGCGGGTATTCCTACGAGCAGTACTTC. It codes for CASSPPTSGYSYEQYF.

The V and J genes are TRBV7-7 and TRBJ2-5; 8 positions match TRBD1. J lost 1 base, V lost 5 bases, and 9 bases had no gene match. Germline V gives CDR1 SSHAT, CDR2 FNYEAQ (reference sequence). The CDR3 runs 16 residues. In nucleotides, the CDR3 is TGTGCCAGCAGCCCCTCCGGGACAGGCCCCCAAGAGACCCAGTACTTC. Protein: CASSPSGTGPQETQYF.

The chain joins TRBV4-1 to TRBJ2-1; D remains unclear. Looked up from germline, CDR1 is MGHRA and CDR2 is YSYEKL. The V and J ends lost 1 base and 9 bases respectively, with 19 bases between them. This CDR3 is built from 16 residues. For the CDR3, the DNA is TGCGCCAGCAGCCAAGTCTGGCCGGGTACGAAAGGTGAGCAGTTCTTC. Residues: CASSQVWPGTKGEQFF.

The J gene is TRBJ2-1, the V gene TRBV6-5, with 7 nucleotides matching TRBD2. This CDR3 has 15 amino acids. V lost 7 bases to trimming and J lost 3 bases; unmatched junction nucleotides: 9. From germline, CDR1 is MNHEY and CDR2 SVGAGI. The CDR3 DNA reads TGTGCCAGCACCCCCCCCGGGGGGAGCTACAATGAGCAGTTCTTC. Translation: CASTPPGGSYNEQFF.

The sample holds one count of this clone. This chain links TRBV4-1 with TRBJ2-7; D possibly corresponds to TRBD2 (6 bases). Germline values: CDR1 MGHRA, CDR2 YSYEKL. This CDR3 is built from 18 residues. The germline V and J ends were trimmed by 0 bases and 0 bases, with 18 bases remaining between them. For the CDR3, the DNA is TGCGCCAGCAGCCAAGAAGGCTGGGAGAGGGACTCCTCCTACGAGCAGTACTTC. It is translated as CASSQEGWERDSSYEQYF.

V usage is TRBV7-9 and J usage is TRBJ2-1; D remains ambiguous. Per the germline V gene, CDR1 is SEHNR and CDR2 is FQNEAQ (reference sequence). Trimming left V 1 base short and J 9 bases short, with 7 bases between. The CDR3 contains 12 residues. Here the CDR3 DNA reads TGTGCCAGCAGCTTAGACTCGGGTGAGCAGTTCTTC. Translating gives CASSLDSGEQFF.

The chain links TRBV4-2 to TRBJ1-1; D ambiguous. The CDR3 covers 16 residues. Per germline, CDR1 LGHNA and CDR2 YNFKEQ. Trimming shortened V by 0 bases and J by 2 bases, and 13 bases separated the two germline ends. The CDR3 bases are TGTGCCAGCAGCCAAGATTTGATGCACAGAAACACTGAAGCTTTCTTT. Translating it yields CASSQDLMHRNTEAFF.

The chain recombines TRBV5-6 with TRBJ1-1; D may be TRBD1 (6 bases). Germline CDR1 and CDR2: SGHDT and YYEEEE. V was trimmed by 0 bases and J by 2 bases, leaving 14 bases between them. This CDR3 region has 16 residues. The CDR3 protein is CASSLGSTGLNTEAFF. The CDR3 coding sequence is TGTGCCAGCAGCTTGGGGTCGACAGGTTTAAACACTGAAGCTTTCTTT.

V is TRBV19 and J is TRBJ1-5; 7 bases match TRBD1. This CDR3 spans 16 amino acids. Germline trimming cut 3 bases from V and 4 bases from J; bases unmatched to any gene: 9. Germline V gene lookup returns CDR1 LNHDA and CDR2 SQIVND (reference sequence). The CDR3 bases are TGTGCCAGTAGTATCGTGACAGGGTCGCGGAATCAGCCCCAGCATTTT. This gives the protein CASSIVTGSRNQPQHF.

The rearrangement joins TRBV11-2 to TRBJ1-5; 7 bases align to TRBD1. CDR3 length equals 13 residues. The V gene's germline CDR1 is SGHAT and CDR2 FQNNGV. V gave up 5 bases and J gave up 5 bases; unmatched junction bases: 3. Here the CDR3 DNA reads TGTGCCAGCAGCCTTACAGGGGATCAGCCCCAGCATTTT. Protein sequence: CASSLTGDQPQHF.

The chain uses TRBV5-1 and TRBJ2-1, with TRBD1 matching 7 bases. V lost 2 bases, J lost 7 bases, and 12 bases stayed unmatched. This CDR3 region has 16 residues. Germline CDR1 SGHRS, CDR2 YFSETQ. The CDR3 sequence: CASSFTGELKVNEQFF. The CDR3 bases are TGCGCCAGCAGCTTTACAGGGGAGCTAAAGGTGAATGAGCAGTTCTTC.

The V gene is TRBV9, the J gene TRBJ2-7; D is possibly TRBD2 (6 bases). The length of the CDR3 is 14 residues. CDR1 SGDLS and CDR2 YYNGEE come from the germline V gene. Trimming left V 2 bases short and J 0 bases short, with 9 bases between. DNA for the CDR3: TGTGCCAGCAGCGTGGAGGGGAGCTCCTACGAGCAGTACTTC. Amino acids: CASSVEGSSYEQYF.

With regard to this clone: Germline and junction disagree at one end, which may indicate a read error. This rearrangement joins TRBV30 to TRBJ2-7; 7 bases are shared with TRBD2. Per the germline V gene, CDR1 is GTSNPN and CDR2 is SVGIG (reference sequence). The CDR3 has 14 residues. The CDR3 nucleotides are TGTGCCTGGAGTCCCGGGGGGATGTCCTCCGAGCAGTACTTC. Its translation: CAWSPGGMSSEQYF.

V is TRBV7-9 and J is TRBJ2-1; 9 bases are a match to TRBD1. V lost 4 bases to trimming and J lost 10 bases; unmatched junction nucleotides: 11. The V gene's germline CDR1 is SEHNR and CDR2 FQNEAQ (reference sequence). The CDR3 spans 15 residues. The CDR3 DNA sequence: TGTGCCAGCAGCTCCCCCCGGACAGGGGTTGGAGAGCAGTTCTTC. Protein: CASSSPRTGVGEQFF.

V gene TRBV15 combines with J gene TRBJ2-2; D perhaps matches TRBD2 (5 bases). The germline V gene encodes CDR1 LNHNV and CDR2 YYDKDF (reference sequence). V dropped 0 bases and J dropped 0 bases, with 8 bases sitting between them. This CDR3 has 16 amino acids. In DNA, the CDR3 is TGTGCCACCAGCAGAGAAGGACTTCCGAACACCGGGGAGCTGTTTTTT. Its translation: CATSREGLPNTGELFF.

The chain combines TRBV6-5 with TRBJ1-1, with D perhaps matching TRBD1 (6 bases). Per the germline V gene, CDR1 is MNHEY and CDR2 is SVGAGI. Trimming took 4 bases from V and 7 from J, leaving 13 bases between them. The CDR3 contains 13 residues. The CDR3 region is CASSFPGQGEAFF. CDR3 bases: TGTGCCAGCAGTTTCCCGGGACAAGGTGAAGCTTTCTTT.

This chain uses TRBV30 with TRBJ1-2, with D perhaps matching TRBD1 (5 bases). Germline CDR1 and CDR2: GTSNPN and SVGIG (reference sequence). CDR3 size: 15 residues. The V and J ends lost 5 bases and 0 bases respectively, with 16 bases between them. The CDR3 loop reads CAWSRTPTANYGYTF. CDR3 sequence (DNA): TGTGCCTGGTCCCGGACACCGACTGCTAACTATGGCTACACCTTC.

V gene TRBV2 combines with J gene TRBJ1-4; D unclear. CDR3 length: 12 amino acids. V shed 6 bases and J shed 6 bases, with 8 bases lying between them. Per germline, CDR1 SNHLY and CDR2 FYNNEI. For the CDR3, the DNA is TGTGCCAGCAGCGGGGAACATGAAAAACTGTTTTTT. Protein sequence: CASSGEHEKLFF.

The rearrangement joins TRBV6-1 to TRBJ1-1; D is perhaps TRBD1 (5 bases). There are 19 residues in the CDR3. Trimming cost V 0 bases and J 0 bases, with 20 bases left between them. Germline V CDR1 and CDR2: MNHNS, SASEGT. CDR3 region: CASSEAFWEAGGVNTEAFF. CDR3 nucleotides: TGTGCCAGCAGTGAAGCCTTTTGGGAAGCGGGAGGGGTGAACACTGAAGCTTTCTTT.

This chain uses TRBV7-2 with TRBJ2-5; 7 nucleotides line up with TRBD1. J was trimmed by 0 bases and V by 4 bases; bases with no gene match: 8. This CDR3 contains 16 residues. Germline CDR1 is SGHTA and CDR2 is FQGNSA. CDR3 coding DNA: TGTGCCAGCAGCTCATCCCTACAGGGGTACCAAGAGACCCAGTACTTC. Its protein product is CASSSSLQGYQETQYF. The full variable domain, its missing parts supplied by reference TRBV7-2 and TRBJ2-5, is GAGVSQSPSNKVTEKGKDVELRCDPISGHTALYWYRQSLGQGLEFLIYFQGNSAPDKSGLPSDRFSAERTGGSVSTLTIQRTQQEDSAVYLCASSSSLQGYQETQYFGPGTRLLVL.

The rearrangement joins TRBV28 to TRBJ2-2; 9 bases align to TRBD1. The CDR3 is made up of 14 amino acids. Germline loops: CDR1 MDHEN, CDR2 SYDVKM. The V gene end was trimmed by 5 bases and the J gene end by 7 bases; junction bases not matched to a gene: 5. This CDR3 is CASSKDRGVGELFF. In nucleotides, the CDR3 is TGTGCCAGCAGTAAGGACAGGGGAGTCGGGGAGCTGTTTTTT. Full variable domain (outside the CDR3, taken from reference TRBV28 and TRBJ2-2): DVKVTQSSRYLVKRTGEKVFLECVQDMDHENMFWYRQDPGLGLRLIYFSYDVKMKEKGDIPEGYSVSREKKERFSLILESASTNQTSMYLCASSKDRGVGELFFGEGSRLTVL.

This rearrangement joins TRBV7-8 to TRBJ2-6, with 7 bases fitting TRBD1. The CDR3 totals 21 residues. With V trimmed by 4 bases and J by 0 bases, 18 bases remained unmatched. Germline CDR1 and CDR2: SGHVS and FQNEAQ. The CDR3 sequence: CASSSPPGQLSSSSGANVLTF. The CDR3 coding sequence is TGTGCCAGCAGCTCCCCTCCGGGACAGCTATCCTCTAGCTCTGGGGCCAACGTCCTGACTTTC.

The rearrangement links TRBV5-6 to TRBJ2-7; 7 nucleotides agree with TRBD2. The trim removed 6 bases at V and 3 bases at J, leaving 12 bases unmatched. The CDR3 consists of 15 residues. CDR1 SGHDT and CDR2 YYEEEE come from the germline V gene. The CDR3 sequence: CASTNTGTNDYEQYF. The CDR3 DNA reads as TGTGCCAGCACCAACACGGGGACTAACGACTACGAGCAGTACTTC.

The count of this clone is one. The chain carries TRBV6-6 and TRBJ1-2, with 9 bases fitting TRBD1. CDR3 length equals 15 residues. V shed 4 bases, J shed 5 bases, and the junction held 8 bases outside the gene matches. CDR1 is MNHNY, CDR2 SVGAGI, per germline (reference sequence). CDR3 nucleotides: TGTGCCAGCAGTTCGTCGGGACAGGGCCCATATGGCTACACCTTC. Its translation: CASSSSGQGPYGYTF.

The rearrangement uses TRBV7-6 and TRBJ2-3, with TRBD2 matching 12 bases. Germline trimming cut 4 bases from V and 4 bases from J; bases unmatched to any gene: 6. CDR1 is SGHVS, CDR2 FNYEAQ, per germline. CDR3 length: 16 amino acids. The CDR3 here is CASSSLTSGSADTQYF. CDR3 DNA: TGTGCCAGCAGCTCACTGACTAGCGGGAGTGCAGATACGCAGTATTTT.

This chain uses TRBV13 with TRBJ1-5; tentatively, D is TRBD1 (5 bases). The germline V and J ends were trimmed by 1 base and 7 bases, with 11 bases remaining between them. Germline-derived CDR1 and CDR2 are PRHDT and FYEKMQ (reference sequence). The CDR3 has 14 amino acids. CDR3 sequence (DNA): TGTGCCAGCAGCTTAGCGGGGGGGGGACAGCCCCAGCATTTT. Amino acids: CASSLAGGGQPQHF.

The genes are TRBV7-3 and TRBJ2-6, with TRBD1 as a possible D gene (5 bases). CDR3 length: 14 amino acids. V dropped 5 bases and J dropped 4 bases, with 9 bases sitting between them. Germline CDR1 is SGHTA and CDR2 is FQGTGA. CDR3 sequence reads: CASSQGGGANVLTF. CDR3 nucleotide sequence: TGTGCCAGCAGCCAGGGTGGAGGGGCCAACGTCCTGACTTTC.